This T cell receptor (beta chain) derives from a study of T cell responses to AZD1222 COVID-19 vaccine (dated by TCRdb to the early 2020s). As for the study more broadly: Because spike-specific TCR depth and breadth did not differ between the two schedules, AZD1222 recipients who got a second dose at roughly 4 weeks were pooled with those who got a second dose at roughly 12 weeks. Enrollment into the trials was organized by age into subgroups of 18-55, 56-69 and 70-plus years, and those subgroups contained approximately 160, 26 and 62 TCR-sequenced participants, respectively. A total of approximately 240 trial participants underwent TCR sequencing, of whom some 200 had received two doses of AZD1222 and some 25 had received two doses of the MenACWY control vaccine. Broader findings and caveats from the paper: The 56-69-year group was small, and its depth increase did not reach significance, likely because of low power. Because no day 14 peak-response samples were available, repertoires were characterized only after the peak T cell response. Nearly half of unique spike-specific TCRs reportedly recognized epitopes outside regions mutated in the B.1.351 and B.1.1.7 variants. Conclusions about previously exposed vaccinees were limited because only a handful of AZD1222 recipients were SARS-CoV-2 seropositive at baseline. A significant rise in spike-specific TCR breadth and depth was observed after two AZD1222 doses relative to day 0 and relative to MenACWY recipients. Vaccine-associated CD4 TCRs spanned the whole spike protein, with dominant responses in regions 160-218 and 743-854. Most participants were white British and females outnumbered males, and the authors suggested that clonal diversity may have been underestimated.

The meaning of the sample's time point label: baseline before first vaccination. The vaccinee samples were drawn from two UK trials, COV001 and COV002, one of which was a single-blind randomized controlled phase 2/3 trial testing AZD1222 (ChAdOx1 nCoV-19) in healthy adults. For TCRbeta chain sequencing, PBMC samples from trial participants were taken at day 0 and at day 28 after the second dose. In the case of this clone: Its antigen is still unknown. It has no much larger one-base neighbor in the sample; base qualities were not kept.

The CDR3 regions of human TCRbeta chains were analyzed by immunosequencing. The study's own analysis went as follows. Repertoire TCRs were checked for matches against a reference library of SARS-CoV-2-specific TCRs that had been generated using the MIRA antigen-specificity platform. Breadth was defined as the fraction of unique TCRs that were SARS-CoV-2-associated, and depth was defined as the fraction of total T cells that were SARS-CoV-2-associated. Using the MIRA data, every spike-specific TCR was mapped to the spike region that the TCR reacted to and assigned to either a CD4 or a CD8 class. Log10-transformed breadth and depth values were compared by one-way ANOVA with Sidak's multiple comparisons tests. This immuneACCESS table, as held by TCRdb, lists in-frame sequences with V and J called but not all clones. Of the missing ones, under half trace to an unresolved V gene in checked studies; the others have no known cause. V, J and clone size are taken as reported in that table, and D and trimming were inferred from the DNA itself. Recorded for this sample are approximately 90,000 clones; roughly 89% of them occurred a single time. Roughly 9% of the sample is held by the ten biggest clonotypes.

The clonotype was recovered from an adult in good health. The sample in question was peripheral blood, obtained on day 0 of AZD1222 vaccination.

This receptor has the CDR3 CASSLDRASQPQHF. At the DNA level, the sequence is TGTGCCAGCTCACTAGACAGGGCTTCGCAGCCCCAGCATTTT. The V and J segments used are TRBV18 and TRBJ1-5; TRBD1 lines up with 7 middle nucleotides. The germline V gene yields KGHSH for CDR1 and LQKENI for CDR2. Compared with germline, V lacks 4 bases and J lacks 7 bases; bases without a gene match: 7. There are 14 amino acids in the CDR3, from cysteine to phenylalanine inclusive. Solely the CDR3 DNA is kept, with 42 bases framed from the first base. Reference TRBV18 and TRBJ1-5 genes cover what lies past the CDR3, so the full variable domain is NAGVMQNPRHLVRRRGQEARLRCSPMKGHSHVYWYRQLPEEGLKFMVYLQKENIIDESGMPKERFSAEFPKEGPSILRIQQVVRGDSAAYFCASSLDRASQPQHFGDGTRLSIL.